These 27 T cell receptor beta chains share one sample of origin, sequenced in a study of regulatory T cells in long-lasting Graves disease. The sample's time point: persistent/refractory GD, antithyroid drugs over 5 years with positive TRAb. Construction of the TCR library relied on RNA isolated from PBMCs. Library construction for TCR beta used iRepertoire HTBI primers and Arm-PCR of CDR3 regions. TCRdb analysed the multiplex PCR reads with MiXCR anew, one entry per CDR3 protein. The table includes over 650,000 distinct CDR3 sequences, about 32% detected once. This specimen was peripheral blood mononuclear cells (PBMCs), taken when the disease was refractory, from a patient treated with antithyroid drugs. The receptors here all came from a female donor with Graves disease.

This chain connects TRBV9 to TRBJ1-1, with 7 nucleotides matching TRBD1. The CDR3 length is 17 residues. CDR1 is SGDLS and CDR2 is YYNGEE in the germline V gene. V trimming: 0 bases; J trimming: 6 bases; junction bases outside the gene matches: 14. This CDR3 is CASSVVGRDRPRAEAFF. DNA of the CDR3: TGTGCCAGCAGCGTAGTGGGTCGGGACAGACCTCGCGCTGAAGCTTTCTTT. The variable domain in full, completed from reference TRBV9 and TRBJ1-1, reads DSGVTQTPKHLITATGQRVTLRCSPRSGDLSVYWYQQSLDQGLQFLIQYYNGEERAKGNILERFSAQQFPDLHSELNLSSLELGDSALYFCASSVVGRDRPRAEAFFGQGTRLTVV.

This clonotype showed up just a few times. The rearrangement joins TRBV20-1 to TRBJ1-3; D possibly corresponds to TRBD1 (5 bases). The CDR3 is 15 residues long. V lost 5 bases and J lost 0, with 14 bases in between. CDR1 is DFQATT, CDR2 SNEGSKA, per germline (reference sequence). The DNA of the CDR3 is TGCAGTGCTTCACAGGCTAAGAGCTCTGGAAACACCATATATTTT. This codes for CSASQAKSSGNTIYF.

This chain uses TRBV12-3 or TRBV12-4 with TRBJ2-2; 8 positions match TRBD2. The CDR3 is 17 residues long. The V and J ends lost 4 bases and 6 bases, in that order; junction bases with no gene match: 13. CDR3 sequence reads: CASSYIGRAFIAGELFF. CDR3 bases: TGTGCCAGCAGTTATATCGGGAGGGCCTTTATCGCCGGGGAGCTGTTTTTT.

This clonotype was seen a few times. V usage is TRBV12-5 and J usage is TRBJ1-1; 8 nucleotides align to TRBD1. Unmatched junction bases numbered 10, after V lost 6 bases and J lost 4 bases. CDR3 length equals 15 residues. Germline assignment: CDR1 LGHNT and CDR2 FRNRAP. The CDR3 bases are TGTGCTAGTGGGCCCGATAATACAGGGGGCACTGAAGCTTTCTTT. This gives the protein CASGPDNTGGTEAFF.

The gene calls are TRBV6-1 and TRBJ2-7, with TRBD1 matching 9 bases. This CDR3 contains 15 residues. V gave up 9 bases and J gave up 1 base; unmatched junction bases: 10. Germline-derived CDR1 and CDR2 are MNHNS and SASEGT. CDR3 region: CASSGRDRVSYEQYF. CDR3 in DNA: TGTGCCAGTTCAGGACGGGACAGGGTTTCCTACGAGCAGTACTTC.

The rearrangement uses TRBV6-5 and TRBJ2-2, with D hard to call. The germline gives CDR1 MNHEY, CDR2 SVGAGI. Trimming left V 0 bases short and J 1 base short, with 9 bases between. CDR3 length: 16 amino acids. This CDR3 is CASSYSLGRNTGELFF. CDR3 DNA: TGTGCCAGCAGTTACTCCCTCGGGCGGAACACCGGGGAGCTGTTTTTT.

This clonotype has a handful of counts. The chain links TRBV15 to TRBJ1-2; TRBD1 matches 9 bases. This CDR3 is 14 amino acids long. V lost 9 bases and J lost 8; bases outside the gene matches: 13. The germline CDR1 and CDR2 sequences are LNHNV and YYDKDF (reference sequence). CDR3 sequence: CATNRPGQGKGYTF. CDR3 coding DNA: TGTGCCACTAATCGCCCGGGACAGGGTAAAGGCTACACCTTC.

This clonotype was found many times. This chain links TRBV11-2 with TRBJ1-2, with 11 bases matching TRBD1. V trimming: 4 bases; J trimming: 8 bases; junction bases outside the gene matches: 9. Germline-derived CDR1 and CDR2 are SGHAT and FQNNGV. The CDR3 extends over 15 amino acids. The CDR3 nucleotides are TGTGCCAGCAGCTCCCTTCGAAGGACAGGGGGCGGCTACACCTTC. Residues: CASSSLRRTGGGYTF.

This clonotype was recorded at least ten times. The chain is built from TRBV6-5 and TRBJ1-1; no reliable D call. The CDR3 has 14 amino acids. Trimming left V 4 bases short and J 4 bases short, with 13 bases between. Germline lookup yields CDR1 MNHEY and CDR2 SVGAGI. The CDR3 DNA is TGTGCCAGCAGTTCTCAGGCTCGCGGCACTGAAGCTTTCTTT. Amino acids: CASSSQARGTEAFF.

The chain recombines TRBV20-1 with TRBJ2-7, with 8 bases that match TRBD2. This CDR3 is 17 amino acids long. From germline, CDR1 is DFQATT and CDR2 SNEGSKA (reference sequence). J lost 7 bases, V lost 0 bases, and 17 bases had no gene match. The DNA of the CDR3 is TGCAGTGCTAGAGATCATACTAGCGGTAGGGGGGGTGGTGAGCAGTACTTC. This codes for CSARDHTSGRGGGEQYF.

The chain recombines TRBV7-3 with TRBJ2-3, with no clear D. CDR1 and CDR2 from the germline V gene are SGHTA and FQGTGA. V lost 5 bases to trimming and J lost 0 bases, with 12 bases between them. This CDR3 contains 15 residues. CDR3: CASSLGETSTDTQYF. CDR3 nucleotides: TGTGCCAGCAGCCTTGGAGAAACTAGCACAGATACGCAGTATTTT.

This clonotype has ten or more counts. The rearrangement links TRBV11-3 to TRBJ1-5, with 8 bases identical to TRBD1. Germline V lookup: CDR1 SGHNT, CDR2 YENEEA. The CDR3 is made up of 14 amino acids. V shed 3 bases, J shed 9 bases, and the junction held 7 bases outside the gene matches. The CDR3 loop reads CASSLLDRDSPQHF. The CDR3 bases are TGTGCCAGCAGCTTGCTGGACAGGGATTCGCCCCAGCATTTT.

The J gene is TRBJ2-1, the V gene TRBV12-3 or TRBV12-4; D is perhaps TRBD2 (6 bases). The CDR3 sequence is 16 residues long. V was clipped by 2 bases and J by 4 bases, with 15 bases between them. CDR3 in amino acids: CASSLKGRDQYNEQFF. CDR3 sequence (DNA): TGTGCCAGCAGTTTAAAAGGGCGGGACCAATACAATGAGCAGTTCTTC.

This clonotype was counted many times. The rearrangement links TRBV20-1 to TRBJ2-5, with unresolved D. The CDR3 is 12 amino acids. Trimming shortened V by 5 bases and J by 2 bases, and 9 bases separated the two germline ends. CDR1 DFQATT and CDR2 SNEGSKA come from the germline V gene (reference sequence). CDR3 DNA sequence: TGCAGTGCTGCGGCTAGACAAGAGACCCAGTACTTC. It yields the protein CSAAARQETQYF.

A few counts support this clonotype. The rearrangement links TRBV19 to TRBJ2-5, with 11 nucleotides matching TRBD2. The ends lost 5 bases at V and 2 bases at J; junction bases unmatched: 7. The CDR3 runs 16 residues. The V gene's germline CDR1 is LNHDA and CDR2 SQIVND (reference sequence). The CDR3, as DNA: TGTGCCAGTAGTCCGACTAGCGGGATCTATCAAGAGACCCAGTACTTC. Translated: CASSPTSGIYQETQYF.

Here the CDR3 DNA reads TGCGCCAGCAGTGAGTGGGTTCCGACTAATGAAAAACTGTTTTTT. Translation: CASSEWVPTNEKLFF. The chain links TRBV10-2 to TRBJ1-4; D is uncertain. The CDR3 is 15 residues long. Trimming took off 1 base at V and 2 bases at J, with 8 bases between the two ends. The germline gives CDR1 WSHSY, CDR2 SAAADI.

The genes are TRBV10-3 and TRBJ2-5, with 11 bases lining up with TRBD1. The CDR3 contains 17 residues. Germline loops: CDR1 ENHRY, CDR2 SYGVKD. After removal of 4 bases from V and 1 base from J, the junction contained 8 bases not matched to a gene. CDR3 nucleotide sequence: TGTGCCATCAGTGGGAGTATAGGGACAGGGGGCCAAGAGACCCAGTACTTC. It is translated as CAISGSIGTGGQETQYF.

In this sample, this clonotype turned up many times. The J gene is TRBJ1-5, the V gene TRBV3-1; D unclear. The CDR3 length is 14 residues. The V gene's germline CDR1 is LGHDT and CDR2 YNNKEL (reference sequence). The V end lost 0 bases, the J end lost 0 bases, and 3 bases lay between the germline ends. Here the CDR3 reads CASSQDHSNQPQHF. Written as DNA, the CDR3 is TGTGCCAGCAGCCAAGATCATAGCAATCAGCCCCAGCATTTT. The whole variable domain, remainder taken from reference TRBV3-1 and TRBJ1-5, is DTAVSQTPKYLVTQMGNDKSIKCEQNLGHDTMYWYKQDSKKFLKIMFSYNNKELIINETVPNRFSPKSPDKAHLNLHINSLELGDSAVYFCASSQDHSNQPQHFGDGTRLSIL.

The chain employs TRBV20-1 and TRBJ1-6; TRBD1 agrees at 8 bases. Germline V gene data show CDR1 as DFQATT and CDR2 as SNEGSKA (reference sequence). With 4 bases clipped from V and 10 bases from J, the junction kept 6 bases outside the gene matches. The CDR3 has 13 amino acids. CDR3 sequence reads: CSAMDRARSPLHF. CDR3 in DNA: TGCAGTGCTATGGACAGGGCGCGCTCACCCCTCCACTTT.

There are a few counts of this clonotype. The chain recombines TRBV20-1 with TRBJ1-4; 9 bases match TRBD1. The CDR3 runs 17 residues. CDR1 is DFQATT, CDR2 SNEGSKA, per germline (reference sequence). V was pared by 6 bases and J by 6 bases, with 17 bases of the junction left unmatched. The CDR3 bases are TGCAGTGCCCGCCTTGGGACAGGGAAGGGCTCATATGAAAAACTGTTTTTT. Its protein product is CSARLGTGKGSYEKLFF.

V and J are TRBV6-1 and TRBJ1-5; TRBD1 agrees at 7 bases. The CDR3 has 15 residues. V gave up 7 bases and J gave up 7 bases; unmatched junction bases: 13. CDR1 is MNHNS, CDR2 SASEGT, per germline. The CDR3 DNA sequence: TGTGCCAGCAATTTCTTCGACAGGGTTGGACAGCCCCAGCATTTT. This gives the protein CASNFFDRVGQPQHF.

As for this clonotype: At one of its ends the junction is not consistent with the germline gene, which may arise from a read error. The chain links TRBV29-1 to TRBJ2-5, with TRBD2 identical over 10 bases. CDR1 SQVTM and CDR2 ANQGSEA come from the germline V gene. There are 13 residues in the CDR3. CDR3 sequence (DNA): TGCAGCGGGACTAGCGGAGGGGGAGAGGCCCAGTACTTC. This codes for CSGTSGGGEAQYF.

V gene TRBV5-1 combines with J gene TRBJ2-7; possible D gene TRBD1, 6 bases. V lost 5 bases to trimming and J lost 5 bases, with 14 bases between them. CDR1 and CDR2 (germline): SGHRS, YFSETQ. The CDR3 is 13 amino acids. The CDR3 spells CASRGSNRDEQYF. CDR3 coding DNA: TGCGCCAGCAGGGGATCAAACAGGGACGAGCAGTACTTC.

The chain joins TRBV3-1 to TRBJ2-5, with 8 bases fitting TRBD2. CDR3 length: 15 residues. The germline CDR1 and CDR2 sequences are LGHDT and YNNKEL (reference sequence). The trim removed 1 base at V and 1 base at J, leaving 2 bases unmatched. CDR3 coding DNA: TGTGCCAGCAGCCAAGTAACTAGCGGCCAAGAGACCCAGTACTTC. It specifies CASSQVTSGQETQYF.

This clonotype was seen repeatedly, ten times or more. This CDR3 reads CASAGGGSNQPQHF. Here the CDR3 DNA reads TGTGCCAGCGCAGGGGGCGGGAGCAATCAGCCCCAGCATTTT. The chain carries TRBV6-1 and TRBJ1-5; 8 positions match TRBD1. The CDR3 runs to 14 residues. In germline, CDR1 is MNHNS, CDR2 SASEGT. Trimming at V came to 8 bases and at J to 1 base, leaving 4 bases not matched to a gene.

CDR3 DNA sequence: TGTGCCAGCAGTTACTCCATAACCGGGACAGGGGTCTCCTACGAGCAGTACTTC. It specifies CASSYSITGTGVSYEQYF. This rearrangement joins TRBV6-2 or TRBV6-3 to TRBJ2-7; 10 positions agree with TRBD1. The CDR3 is made up of 18 amino acids. The germline V gene has CDR1 MNHEY and CDR2 SVGEGT. Trimming took 0 bases from V and 0 from J; bases not matched to a gene: 8.

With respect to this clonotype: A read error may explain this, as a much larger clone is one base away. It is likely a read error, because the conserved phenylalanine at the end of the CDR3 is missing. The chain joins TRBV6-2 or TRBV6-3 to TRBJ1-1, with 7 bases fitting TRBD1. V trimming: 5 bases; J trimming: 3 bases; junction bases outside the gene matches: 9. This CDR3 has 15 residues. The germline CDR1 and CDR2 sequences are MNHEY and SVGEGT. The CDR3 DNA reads TGTGCCAGCAGTGAACAGGGGCGCTTGGACACTGAAGCTTTCCTT. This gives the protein CASSEQGRLDTEAFL.